This paragraph covers one T cell receptor (beta chain) sequence. Clones were read by immunoSEQ multiplex PCR, and TCRdb kept only the in-frame ones, dropping some. The data show about 480,000 clones, with over 75% seen just once and 1.5% to 2% held by the top ten. This specimen comes from a study of blood T cell repertoires in COVID-19. Study information: Collection of acute and convalescent COVID-19 samples took place in the United States, Italy and Spain.

Material for sequencing was PBMCs or T cells enriched from blood (not recorded which). This clonotype was obtained from a woman in her 40s who had recovered from COVID-19.

CDR3 nucleotides: TGTGCCAGCTCGGCGGGGCACCTATTGATGCAGTACTTC. It encodes CASSAGHLLMQYF. V usage is TRBV11-3 and J usage is TRBJ2-7, with a possible D match to TRBD2 (6 bases). Trimming removed 8 bases at V and 9 bases at J, with 20 bases between. Looked up from germline, CDR1 is SGHNT and CDR2 is YENEEA. The CDR3 totals 13 residues.